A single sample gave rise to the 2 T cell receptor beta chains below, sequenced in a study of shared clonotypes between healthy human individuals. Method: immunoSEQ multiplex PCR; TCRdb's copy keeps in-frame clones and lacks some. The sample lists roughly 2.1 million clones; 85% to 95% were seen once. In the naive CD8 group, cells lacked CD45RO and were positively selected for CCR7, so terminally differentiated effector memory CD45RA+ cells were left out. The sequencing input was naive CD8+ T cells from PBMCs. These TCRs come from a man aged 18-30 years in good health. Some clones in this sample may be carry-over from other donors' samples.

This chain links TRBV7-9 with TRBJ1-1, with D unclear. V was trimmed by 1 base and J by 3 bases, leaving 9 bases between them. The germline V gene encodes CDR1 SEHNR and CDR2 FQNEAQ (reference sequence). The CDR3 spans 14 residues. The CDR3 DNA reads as TGTGCCAGCAGCTTAGGGAGGGAACACACTGAAGCTTTCTTT. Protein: CASSLGREHTEAFF. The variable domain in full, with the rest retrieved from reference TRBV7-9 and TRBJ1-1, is DTGVSQNPRHKITKRGQNVTFRCDPISEHNRLYWYRQTLGQGPEFLTYFQNEAQLEKSRLLSDRFSAERPKGSFSTLEIQRTEQGDSAMYLCASSLGREHTEAFFGQGTRLTVV.

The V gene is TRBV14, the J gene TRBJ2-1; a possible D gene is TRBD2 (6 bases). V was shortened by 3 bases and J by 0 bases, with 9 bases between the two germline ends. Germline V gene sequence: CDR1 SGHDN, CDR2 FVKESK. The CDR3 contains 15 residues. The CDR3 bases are TGTGCCAGCAGCCACCAACTAGCCTCCTACAATGAGCAGTTCTTC. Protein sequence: CASSHQLASYNEQFF.